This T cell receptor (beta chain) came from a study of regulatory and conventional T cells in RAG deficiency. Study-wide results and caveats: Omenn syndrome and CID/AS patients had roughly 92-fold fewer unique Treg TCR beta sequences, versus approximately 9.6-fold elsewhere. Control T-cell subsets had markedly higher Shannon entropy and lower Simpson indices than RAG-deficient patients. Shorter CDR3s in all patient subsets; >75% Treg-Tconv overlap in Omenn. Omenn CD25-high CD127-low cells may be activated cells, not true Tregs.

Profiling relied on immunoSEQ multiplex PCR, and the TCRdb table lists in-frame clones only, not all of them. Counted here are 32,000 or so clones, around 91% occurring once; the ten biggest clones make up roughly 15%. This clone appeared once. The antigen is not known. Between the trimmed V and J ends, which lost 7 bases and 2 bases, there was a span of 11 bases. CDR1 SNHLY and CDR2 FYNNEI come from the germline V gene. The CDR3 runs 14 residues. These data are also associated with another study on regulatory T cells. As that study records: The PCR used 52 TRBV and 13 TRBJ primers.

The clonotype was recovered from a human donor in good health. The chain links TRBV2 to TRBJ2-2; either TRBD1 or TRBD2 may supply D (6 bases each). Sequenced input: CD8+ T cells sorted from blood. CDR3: CASTRGENTGELFF. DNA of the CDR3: TGTGCCAGCACGAGGGGGGAAAACACCGGGGAGCTGTTTTTT.